In this sample, the clone carrying this TCR beta chain turned up a few times. Antigen specificity is unknown. Cultured CD4+ T-cell DNA underwent Oncomine TCR Beta short-read sequencing. TCRdb re-called the PCR reads with MiXCR, one entry per CDR3 protein. This sample has 6,000 to 7,000 distinct CDR3 sequences, with around two thirds found just once. Trimming at V came to 4 bases and at J to 5 bases, leaving 5 bases not matched to a gene. Germline V lookup: CDR1 DFQATT, CDR2 SNEGSKA (reference sequence). The CDR3 sequence is 13 residues long. The data belong to a study of vaccination and CD4 T cells after COVID-19. The treatment denotes: approximately nine-day PBMC culture with coronavirus spike peptide pools or control peptides (ViraFEST assay).

The clonotype originates from a human donor who had recovered from COVID-19. The rearrangement joins TRBV20-1 to TRBJ2-1; TRBD2 matches 7 bases. The material sequenced was CD4+ T cells from blood, cultured in vitro. The CDR3 bases are TGCAGTGCTACGGGGGGTCGGGACAATGAGCAGTTCTTC. The encoded protein is CSATGGRDNEQFF.